The T cell receptor beta chain described here comes from a study of radiotherapy plus CTLA-4 blockade in lung cancer. Study-level background: In 18% of patients, objective responses were seen; approximately 34% had disease control. Findings and limits, study-wide: Peripheral blood showed expansion of tumor-derived TCR clones after radiotherapy and ipilimumab. The best predictor of response was reported to be early blood T cell clone dynamics, with interferon-beta.

Germline assignment: CDR1 KGHSY and CDR2 FQNENV. V was shortened by 5 bases and J by 0 bases, with 15 bases between the two germline ends. CDR3 size: 16 residues. Profiling relied on immunoSEQ multiplex PCR, and the TCRdb table lists in-frame clones only, not all of them. The sample has 60,000 to 85,000 clones, 70% to 90% seen once; the top ten hold about 1%. Remarks on this clone: Its specificity is not known.

Chemo-refractory metastatic non-small-cell lung cancer patients underwent focal radiation alongside CTLA-4 blockade with ipilimumab. The sequences come from peripheral blood, collected from a patient treated with radiotherapy plus ipilimumab. The receptor was isolated from a human donor with non-small cell lung cancer who had stable disease on radiotherapy plus ipilimumab. V usage is TRBV16 and J usage is TRBJ2-3; D is unclear. CDR3 DNA sequence: TGTGCCAGCAGCATGCAAGGCACCTCTAGCACAGATACGCAGTATTTT. This sequence encodes CASSMQGTSSTDTQYF.